The present T cell receptor beta chain was sequenced within a study of cytomegalovirus exposure and HLA in healthy donors. The CDR3 spans 12 residues. Germline CDR1 is GTSNPN and CDR2 is SVGIG (reference sequence). Between the trimmed V and J ends, which lost 4 bases and 0 bases, there was a span of 6 bases. This clone was detected a few times. Amplification used 60 Vbeta primers and 13 Jbeta primers. The assay was immunoSEQ multiplex PCR, and TCRdb's table has in-frame clones only and misses some. The data contain some 200,000 clones, 76% of them singletons. The receptor was derived from a man between 18 and 29 years old in good health and CMV-seronegative. The sequenced sample was PBMCs. The chain joins TRBV30 to TRBJ1-2; D unresolved. Here the CDR3 DNA reads TGTGCCTGGAACGGAGCTAACTATGGCTACACCTTC. Translated, it gives CAWNGANYGYTF.